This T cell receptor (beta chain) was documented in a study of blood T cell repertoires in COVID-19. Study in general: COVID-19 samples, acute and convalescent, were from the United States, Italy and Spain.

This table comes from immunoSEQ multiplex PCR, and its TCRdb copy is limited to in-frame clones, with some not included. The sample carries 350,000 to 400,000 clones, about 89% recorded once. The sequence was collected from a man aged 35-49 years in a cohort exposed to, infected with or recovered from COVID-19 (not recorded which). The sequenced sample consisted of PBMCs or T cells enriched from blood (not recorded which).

The CDR3 coding sequence is TGTGCCTGGAGCCGGGGACTAGCCTACGAGCAGTACTTC. Its translation: CAWSRGLAYEQYF. V gene TRBV30 combines with J gene TRBJ2-7; 8 positions agree with TRBD2. Germline values: CDR1 GTSNPN, CDR2 SVGIG (reference sequence). The CDR3 is made up of 13 amino acids. The J segment lost 2 bases and the V segment lost 3 bases, leaving 3 bases of the junction unmatched.